This is a list of T cell receptor beta chains from one sample in a study of cytomegalovirus exposure and HLA in healthy donors. Produced via immunoSEQ multiplex PCR; TCRdb's table is partial and in-frame only. The sample consists of 50,000 or so clones, 81% of them appearing once. Sequencing was done on a sample of PBMCs. The receptors come from a boy between 5 and 17 years old in good health and CMV-seropositive. The CDR3 runs from the conserved cysteine through the conserved F or W. The order of the fields is J gene, V gene, clone size, D gene, CDR3 protein, CDR3 DNA. The D gene is left open where the match is weak. A row's size may be missing; if present it is once, few, many or a size class.

TRBJ1-4 | TRBV27 | . | TRBD1 | CASTHRGDSEKLFF | TGTGCCAGCACCCACAGGGGGGACAGTGAAAAACTGTTTTTT
TRBJ1-2 | TRBV1 | . | . | CTSKGQGLGYTF | TGCACCAGCAAGGGACAGGGGCTTGGCTACACCTTC
TRBJ1-6 | TRBV11-1 | . | . | CASSKNRANSPLHF | TGTGCCAGCAGCAAAAACAGGGCTAACTCACCCCTCCACTTT
TRBJ2-5 | TRBV5-1 | . | . | CASSLEGGRETQYF | TGCGCCAGCAGCTTGGAAGGGGGTCGGGAGACCCAGTACTTC
TRBJ1-2 | TRBV19 | . | TRBD1 | CASITNGPGGLTNYGYTF | TGTGCCAGTATTACCAACGGCCCAGGGGGCTTGACAAACTATGGCTACACCTTC
TRBJ1-1 | TRBV13 | . | TRBD1 | CASSPEGTGGNTEAFF | TGTGCCAGCAGCCCCGAAGGGACAGGGGGCAACACTGAAGCTTTCTTT
TRBJ2-1 | TRBV4-1 | once | . | CASSHPGTYNEQFF | TGCGCCAGCAGCCATCCGGGAACTTACAATGAGCAGTTCTTC
TRBJ1-5 | TRBV6-5 | . | TRBD1 | CASSAGQEQDQPQHF | TGTGCCAGCAGTGCCGGACAGGAGCAGGATCAGCCCCAGCATTTT
TRBJ1-2 | TRBV5-1 | . | TRBD1 | CASRQGDGYTF | TGCGCCAGTAGACAGGGGGATGGCTACACCTTC
TRBJ1-4 | TRBV9 | . | TRBD1 | CASSVGGRGQYEKLFF | TGTGCCAGCAGCGTAGGGGGCAGGGGGCAATATGAAAAACTGTTTTTT
TRBJ1-1 | TRBV12-5 | once | . | CASGLRSLNTEAFF | TGTGCTAGTGGTTTGCGGTCTTTGAACACTGAAGCTTTCTTT
TRBJ1-1 | TRBV7-9 | . | TRBD1 | CASSLVGTARENTEAFF | TGTGCCAGCAGCTTAGTCGGGACAGCCCGGGAGAACACTGAAGCTTTCTTT
TRBJ2-7 | TRBV4-1 | . | . | CASSRSQGGGLYEQYF | TGCGCCAGCAGCCGCAGCCAGGGGGGCGGATTATACGAGCAGTACTTC
TRBJ1-6 | TRBV27 | . | TRBD1 | CASSARTGTGSPLHF | TGTGCCAGCAGTGCCAGGACAGGGACAGGATCACCCCTCCACTTT
TRBJ2-3 | TRBV11-3 | . | . | CASSLDGRTPGWGDTQYF | TGTGCCAGCAGCTTAGATGGGAGGACACCTGGTTGGGGGGATACGCAGTATTTT
TRBJ2-5 | TRBV5-6 | . | . | CASSLGGRGETQYF | TGTGCCAGCAGCTTGGGCGGCAGAGGAGAGACCCAGTACTTC
TRBJ2-3 | TRBV19 | . | . | CASSIASGAQYF | TGTGCCAGTAGTATTGCCAGCGGAGCGCAGTATTTT
TRBJ1-5 | TRBV2 | . | TRBD1 | CASISDRGVDQPQHF | TGTGCCAGCATTTCGGACAGGGGTGTCGATCAGCCCCAGCATTTT
TRBJ2-7 | TRBV9 | . | TRBD2 | CASSGTGLAEYEQYF | TGTGCCAGCAGCGGTACGGGACTAGCTGAATACGAGCAGTACTTC
TRBJ1-5 | TRBV6-6 | few | TRBD1 | CASSYSNRGYQPQHF | TGTGCCAGCAGTTACTCGAACAGGGGATATCAGCCCCAGCATTTT
TRBJ1-1 | TRBV6-1 | . | . | CASSERAWTGNTEAFF | TGTGCCAGCAGTGAGCGGGCGTGGACGGGGAACACTGAAGCTTTCTTT
TRBJ1-2 | TRBV28 | . | . | CASTSSRYGYTF | TGTGCCAGCACAAGCTCTCGGTATGGCTACACCTTC
TRBJ1-4 | TRBV7-2 | few | TRBD1 | CASSFDREERELFF | TGTGCCAGCAGCTTTGACAGGGAAGAGAGGGAACTGTTTTTT
TRBJ2-7 | TRBV7-9 | once | . | CASVVWGRDSYEQYF | TGTGCCAGCGTAGTCTGGGGACGGGACTCCTACGAGCAGTACTTC
TRBJ2-3 | TRBV6-6 | once | TRBD1 | CASRGTEGFTDTQYF | TGTGCCAGCAGAGGGACAGAGGGCTTCACAGATACGCAGTATTTT
TRBJ1-1 | TRBV19 | few | TRBD1 | CASSPGTGVTEAFF | TGTGCCAGTAGCCCCGGGACAGGGGTCACTGAAGCTTTCTTT
TRBJ1-2 | TRBV7-3 | . | TRBD1 | CASSFGTGYGYTF | TGTGCCAGCAGCTTTGGGACAGGCTATGGCTACACCTTC
TRBJ2-7 | TRBV6-6 | . | . | CASSYQYEQYF | TGTGCCAGCAGTTACCAGTACGAGCAGTACTTC
TRBJ1-5 | TRBV27 | . | . | CATAGGSNQPQHF | TGTGCCACCGCCGGGGGGTCCAATCAGCCCCAGCATTTT
TRBJ2-5 | TRBV6-6 | . | . | CASTIRGAKTQYF | TGTGCCAGCACCATCCGGGGGGCAAAGACCCAGTACTTC
TRBJ1-2 | TRBV4-2 | . | . | CASSLTGDGYTF | TGTGCCAGCAGCCTGACGGGGGATGGCTACACCTTC
TRBJ2-7 | TRBV6-5 | . | . | CASSLKITAYEQYF | TGTGCCAGCAGTCTTAAAATTACGGCCTACGAGCAGTACTTC
TRBJ2-3 | TRBV5-4 | . | TRBD1 | CASSRQGVRTDTQYF | TGTGCCAGCAGTAGACAGGGGGTGAGGACAGATACGCAGTATTTT
TRBJ1-4 | TRBV5-6 | . | . | CASSAGEHDEKLFF | TGTGCCAGCAGCGCGGGTGAGCACGATGAAAAACTGTTTTTT
TRBJ1-1 | TRBV29-1 | . | . | CSVDADTEAFF | TGCAGCGTTGACGCGGACACTGAAGCTTTCTTT
TRBJ2-3 | TRBV6-1 | . | TRBD2 | CASSETRGGGDTQYF | TGTGCCAGCAGTGAGACCCGGGGGGGCGGAGATACGCAGTATTTT
TRBJ2-2 | TRBV7-2 | . | TRBD2 | CASSFSSGGYTGELFF | TGTGCCAGCAGCTTTTCTAGCGGGGGTTACACCGGGGAGCTGTTTTTT
TRBJ1-5 | TRBV6-1 | . | TRBD1 | CASSVDRVIDQPQHF | TGTGCCAGCAGCGTAGACAGGGTTATCGATCAGCCCCAGCATTTT
TRBJ1-2 | TRBV19 | . | . | CASSMWQGANYGYTF | TGTGCCAGTAGTATGTGGCAGGGCGCTAACTATGGCTACACCTTC
TRBJ2-1 | TRBV2 | . | TRBD2 | CASSGGLAGNEQFF | TGTGCCAGCAGCGGGGGACTAGCGGGGAATGAGCAGTTCTTC
TRBJ2-7 | TRBV18 | . | TRBD1 | CATLPNSTGAEQYF | TGTGCCACCCTACCTAATAGTACAGGGGCCGAGCAGTACTTC
TRBJ2-1 | TRBV11-3 | few | . | CASSLGGRKQFF | TGTGCCAGCAGCTTAGGAGGAAGGAAGCAGTTCTTC